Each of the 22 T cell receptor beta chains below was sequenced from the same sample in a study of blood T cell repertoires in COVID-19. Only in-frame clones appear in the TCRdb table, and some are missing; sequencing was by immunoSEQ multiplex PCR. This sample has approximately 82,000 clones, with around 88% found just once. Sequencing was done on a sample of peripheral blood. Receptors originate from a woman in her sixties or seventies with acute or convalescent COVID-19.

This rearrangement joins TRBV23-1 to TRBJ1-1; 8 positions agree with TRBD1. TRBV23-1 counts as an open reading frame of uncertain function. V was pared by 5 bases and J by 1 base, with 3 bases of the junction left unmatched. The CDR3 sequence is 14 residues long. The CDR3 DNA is TGCGCCAGCAGTGGAGACAGGGGGAACACTGAAGCTTTCTTT. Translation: CASSGDRGNTEAFF.

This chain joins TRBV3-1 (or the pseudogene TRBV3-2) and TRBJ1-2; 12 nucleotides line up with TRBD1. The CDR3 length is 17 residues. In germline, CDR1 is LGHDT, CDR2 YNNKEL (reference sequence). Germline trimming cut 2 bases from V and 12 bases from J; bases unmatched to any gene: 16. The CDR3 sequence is CASSQQYFKGQGAADTF. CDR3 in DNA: TGTGCCAGCAGCCAACAGTACTTCAAGGGACAGGGGGCCGCGGACACCTTC.

The CDR3 is CASSSLGTGNTEAFF. Here the CDR3 DNA reads TGTGCCAGCAGCTCCCTAGGGACAGGGAACACTGAAGCTTTCTTT. J is TRBJ1-1 and V is TRBV11-2; 8 bases map to TRBD1. The V segment lost 4 bases and the J segment 1 base; nucleotides outside the gene matches: 5. CDR1 is SGHAT, CDR2 FQNNGV, per germline. This CDR3 spans 15 amino acids.

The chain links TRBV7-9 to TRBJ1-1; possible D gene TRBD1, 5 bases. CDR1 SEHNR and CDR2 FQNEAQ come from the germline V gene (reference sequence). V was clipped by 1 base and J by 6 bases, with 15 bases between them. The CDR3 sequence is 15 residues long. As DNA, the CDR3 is TGTGCCAGCAGCTTAGGAGCTGGGGGGTGGCCTGAAGCTTTCTTT. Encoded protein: CASSLGAGGWPEAFF.

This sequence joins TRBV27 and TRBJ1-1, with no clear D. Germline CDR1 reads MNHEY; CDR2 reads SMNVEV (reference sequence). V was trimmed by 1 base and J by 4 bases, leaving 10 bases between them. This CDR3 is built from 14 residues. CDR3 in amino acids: CASSLYGSGTEAFF. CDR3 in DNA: TGTGCCAGCAGTTTATATGGTTCCGGCACTGAAGCTTTCTTT.

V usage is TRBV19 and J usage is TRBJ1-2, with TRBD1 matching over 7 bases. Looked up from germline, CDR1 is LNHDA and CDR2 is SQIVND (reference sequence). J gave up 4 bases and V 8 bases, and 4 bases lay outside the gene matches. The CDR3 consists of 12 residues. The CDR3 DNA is TGTGCCAGTGGATGGGACAGCTATGGCTACACCTTC. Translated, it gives CASGWDSYGYTF.

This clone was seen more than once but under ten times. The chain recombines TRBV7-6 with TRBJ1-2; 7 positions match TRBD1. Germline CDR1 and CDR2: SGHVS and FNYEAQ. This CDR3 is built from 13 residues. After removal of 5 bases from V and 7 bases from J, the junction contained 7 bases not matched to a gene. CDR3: CASSTGTAPGYTF. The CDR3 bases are TGTGCCAGCAGCACCGGGACAGCACCTGGCTACACCTTC. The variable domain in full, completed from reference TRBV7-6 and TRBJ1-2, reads GAGVSQSPRYKVTKRGQDVALRCDPISGHVSLYWYRQALGQGPEFLTYFNYEAQQDKSGLPNDRFSAERPEGSISTLTIQRTEQRDSAMYRCASSTGTAPGYTFGSGTRLTVV.

In DNA form, the CDR3 reads TGCGCCAGCAGCTTCAGCCCAATACAGGGGGCTGGCTATGGCTACACCTTC. It is translated as CASSFSPIQGAGYGYTF. The chain recombines TRBV5-1 with TRBJ1-2, with 9 bases matching TRBD1. The CDR3 is 17 residues long. V shed 2 bases, J shed 4 bases, and the junction held 12 bases outside the gene matches. Germline V lookup: CDR1 SGHRS, CDR2 YFSETQ.

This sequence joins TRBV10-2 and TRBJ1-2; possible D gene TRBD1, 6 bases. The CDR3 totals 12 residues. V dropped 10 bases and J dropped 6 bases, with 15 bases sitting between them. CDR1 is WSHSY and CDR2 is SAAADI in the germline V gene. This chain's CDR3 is CATLDSPDGYTF. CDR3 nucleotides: TGCGCCACCTTGGACAGCCCCGATGGCTACACCTTC.

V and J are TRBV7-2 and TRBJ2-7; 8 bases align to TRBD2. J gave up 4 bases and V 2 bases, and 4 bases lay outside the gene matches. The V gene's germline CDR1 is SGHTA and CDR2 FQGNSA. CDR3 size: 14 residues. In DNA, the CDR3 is TGTGCCAGCAGCTTAAGGACTAGCCTATACGAGCAGTACTTC. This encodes CASSLRTSLYEQYF.

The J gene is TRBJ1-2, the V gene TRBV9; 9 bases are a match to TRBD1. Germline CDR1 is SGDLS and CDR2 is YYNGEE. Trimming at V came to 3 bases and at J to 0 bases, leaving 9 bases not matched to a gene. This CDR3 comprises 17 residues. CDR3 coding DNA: TGTGCCAGCAGCGGGACAGGGGCAATACGAGCTAACTATGGCTACACCTTC. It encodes CASSGTGAIRANYGYTF.

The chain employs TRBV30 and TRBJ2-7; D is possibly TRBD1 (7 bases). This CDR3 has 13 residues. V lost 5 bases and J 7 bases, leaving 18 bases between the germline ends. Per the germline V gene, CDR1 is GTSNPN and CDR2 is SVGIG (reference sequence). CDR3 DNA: TGTGCCTGGGGGGGGACAGCCAAAGGAGAGCAGTACTTC. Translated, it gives CAWGGTAKGEQYF.

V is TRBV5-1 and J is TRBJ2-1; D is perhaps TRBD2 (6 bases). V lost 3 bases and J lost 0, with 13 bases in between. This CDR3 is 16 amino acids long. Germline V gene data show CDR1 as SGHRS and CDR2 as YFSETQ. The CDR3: CASSSNPGSSYNEQFF. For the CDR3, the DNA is TGCGCCAGCAGCTCGAACCCCGGGAGCTCCTACAATGAGCAGTTCTTC.

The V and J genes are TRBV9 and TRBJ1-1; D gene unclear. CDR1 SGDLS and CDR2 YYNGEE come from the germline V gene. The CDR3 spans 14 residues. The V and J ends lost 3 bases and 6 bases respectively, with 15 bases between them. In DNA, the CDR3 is TGTGCCAGCAGCGCCACTTTAGGTGGGCCTGAAGCTTTCTTT. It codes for CASSATLGGPEAFF.

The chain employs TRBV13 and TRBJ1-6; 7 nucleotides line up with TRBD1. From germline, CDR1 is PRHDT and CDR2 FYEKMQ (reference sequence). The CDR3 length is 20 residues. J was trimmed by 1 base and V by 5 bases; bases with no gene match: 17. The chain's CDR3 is CASSARDSASQRSYNSPLHF. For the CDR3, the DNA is TGTGCCAGCAGCGCGCGGGACAGTGCCTCCCAGAGGTCCTATAATTCACCCCTCCACTTT.

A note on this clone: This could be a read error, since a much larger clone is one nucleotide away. The CDR3 reads CASSFRQGDYGYTF. The CDR3, as DNA: TGTGCCAGCAGCTTCAGACAGGGCGACTATGGCTACACCTTC. The chain joins TRBV11-2 to TRBJ1-2; 7 nucleotides align to TRBD1. With V trimmed by 3 bases and J by 3 bases, 4 bases remained unmatched. Germline V CDR1 and CDR2: SGHAT, FQNNGV. The CDR3 has 14 amino acids.

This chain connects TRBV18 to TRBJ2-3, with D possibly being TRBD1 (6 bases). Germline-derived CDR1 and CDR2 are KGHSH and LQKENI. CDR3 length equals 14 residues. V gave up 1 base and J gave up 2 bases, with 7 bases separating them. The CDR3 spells CASSPRTATDTQYF. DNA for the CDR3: TGTGCCAGCTCACCACGGACAGCCACAGATACGCAGTATTTT. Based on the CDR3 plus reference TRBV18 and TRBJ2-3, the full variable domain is NAGVMQNPRHLVRRRGQEARLRCSPMKGHSHVYWYRQLPEEGLKFMVYLQKENIIDESGMPKERFSAEFPKEGPSILRIQQVVRGDSAAYFCASSPRTATDTQYFGPGTRLTVL.

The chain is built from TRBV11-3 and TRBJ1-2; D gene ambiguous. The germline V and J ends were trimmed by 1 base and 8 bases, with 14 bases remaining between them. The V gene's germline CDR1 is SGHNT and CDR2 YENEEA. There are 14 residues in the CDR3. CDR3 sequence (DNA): TGTGCCAGCAGCTTAGTGTCCTCCGCGGGGGGCTACACCTTC. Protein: CASSLVSSAGGYTF.

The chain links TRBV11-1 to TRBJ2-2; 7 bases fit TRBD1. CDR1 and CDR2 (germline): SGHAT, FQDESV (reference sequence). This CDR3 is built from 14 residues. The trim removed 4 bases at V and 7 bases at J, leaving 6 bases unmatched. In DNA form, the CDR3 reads TGTGCCAGCAGCTCGGGACAGCCGGGCGGGGAGCTGTTTTTT. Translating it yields CASSSGQPGGELFF.

The DNA for the CDR3 is TGTGCCACCAGTGCCGCCGACAGAGGCCAGTACACCGGGGAGCTGTTTTTT. Its translation: CATSAADRGQYTGELFF. The J gene is TRBJ2-2, the V gene TRBV24-1; possibly TRBD1 for D (5 bases). This CDR3 comprises 17 residues. Looked up from germline, CDR1 is KGHDR and CDR2 is SFDVKD. V was trimmed by 5 bases and J by 3 bases, leaving 18 bases between them.

The chain's CDR3 is CASSPGQGNYGYTF. The DNA for the CDR3 is TGTGCCAGCAGTCCCGGACAGGGTAACTATGGCTACACCTTC. This chain uses TRBV27 with TRBJ1-2; 8 nucleotides line up with TRBD1. V shed 5 bases, J shed 1 base, and the junction held 3 bases outside the gene matches. The CDR3 covers 14 residues. Germline CDR1 reads MNHEY; CDR2 reads SMNVEV (reference sequence).

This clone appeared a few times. The CDR3 protein is CASCLRECYGYTF. The DNA for the CDR3 is TGTGCCAGTTGTCTGAGGGAATGCTATGGCTACACCTTC. The gene calls are TRBV25-1 and TRBJ1-2; D is unclear. Germline CDR1 is MGHDK and CDR2 is SYGVNS. The V and J ends lost 9 bases and 4 bases respectively, with 15 bases between them. CDR3 length: 13 residues.